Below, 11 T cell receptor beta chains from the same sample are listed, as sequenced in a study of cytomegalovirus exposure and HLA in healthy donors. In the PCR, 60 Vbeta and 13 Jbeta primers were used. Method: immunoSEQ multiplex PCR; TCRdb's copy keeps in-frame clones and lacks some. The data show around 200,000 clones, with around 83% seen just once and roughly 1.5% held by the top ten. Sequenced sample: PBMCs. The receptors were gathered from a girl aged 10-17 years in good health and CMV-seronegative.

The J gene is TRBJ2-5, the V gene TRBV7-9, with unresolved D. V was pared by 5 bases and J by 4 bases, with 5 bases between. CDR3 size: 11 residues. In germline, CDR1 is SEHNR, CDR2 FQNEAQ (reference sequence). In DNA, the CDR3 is TGTGCCAGCAGCATCCGAGAGACCCAGTACTTC. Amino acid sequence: CASSIRETQYF.

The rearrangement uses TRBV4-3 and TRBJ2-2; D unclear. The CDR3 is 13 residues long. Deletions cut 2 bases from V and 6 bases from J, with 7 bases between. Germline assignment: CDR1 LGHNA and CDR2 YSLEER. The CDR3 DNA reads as TGCGCCAGCAGCCAATATCTAGCCGGGGAGCTGTTTTTT. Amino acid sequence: CASSQYLAGELFF.

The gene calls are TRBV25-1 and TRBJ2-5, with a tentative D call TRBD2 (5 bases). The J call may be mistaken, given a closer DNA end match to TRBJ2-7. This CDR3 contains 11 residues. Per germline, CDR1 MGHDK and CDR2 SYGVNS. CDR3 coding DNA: TGTGCCAGCAGCGGACTCTACGAGCAGTACTTC. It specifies CASSGLYEQYF.

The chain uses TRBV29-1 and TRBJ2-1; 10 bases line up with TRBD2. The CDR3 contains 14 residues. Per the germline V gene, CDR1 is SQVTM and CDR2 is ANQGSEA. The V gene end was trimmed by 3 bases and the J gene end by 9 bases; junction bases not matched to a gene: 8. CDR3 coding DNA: TGCAGCGTTGATCCGGGACTAGCGAACTCTGAGCAGTTCTTC. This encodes CSVDPGLANSEQFF.

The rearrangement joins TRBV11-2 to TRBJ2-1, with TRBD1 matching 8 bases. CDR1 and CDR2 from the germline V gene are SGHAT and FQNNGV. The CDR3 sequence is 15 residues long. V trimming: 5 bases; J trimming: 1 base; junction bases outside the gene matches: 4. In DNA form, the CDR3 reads TGTGCCAGCAGCCGGACAGGGCAGTCCTACAATGAGCAGTTCTTC. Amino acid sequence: CASSRTGQSYNEQFF.

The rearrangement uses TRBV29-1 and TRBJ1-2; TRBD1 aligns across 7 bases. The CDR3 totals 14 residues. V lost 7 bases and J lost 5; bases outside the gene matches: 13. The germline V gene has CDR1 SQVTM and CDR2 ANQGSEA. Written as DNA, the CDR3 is TGCAGCGCCCAAATACAGGGGCGCACGTATGGCTACACCTTC. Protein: CSAQIQGRTYGYTF.

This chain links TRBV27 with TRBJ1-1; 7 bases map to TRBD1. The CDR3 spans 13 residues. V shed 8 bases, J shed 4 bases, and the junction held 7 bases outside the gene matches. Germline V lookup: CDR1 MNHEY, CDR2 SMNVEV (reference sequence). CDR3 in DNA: TGTGCCAGCCGGATTCAGGGGGGCACTGAAGCTTTCTTT. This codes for CASRIQGGTEAFF.

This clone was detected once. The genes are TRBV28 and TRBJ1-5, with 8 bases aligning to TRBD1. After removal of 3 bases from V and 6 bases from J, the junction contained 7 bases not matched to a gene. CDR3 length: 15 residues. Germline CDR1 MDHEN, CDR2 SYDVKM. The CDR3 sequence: CASSFGQGFRQPQHF. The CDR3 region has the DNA TGTGCCAGCAGTTTCGGACAGGGCTTTCGTCAGCCCCAGCATTTT.

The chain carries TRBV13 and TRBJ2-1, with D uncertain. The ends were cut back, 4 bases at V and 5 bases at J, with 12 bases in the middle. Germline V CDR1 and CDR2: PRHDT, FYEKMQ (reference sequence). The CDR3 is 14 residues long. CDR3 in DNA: TGTGCCAGCAGCTCCACGTATGAGAACAATGAGCAGTTCTTC. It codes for CASSSTYENNEQFF.

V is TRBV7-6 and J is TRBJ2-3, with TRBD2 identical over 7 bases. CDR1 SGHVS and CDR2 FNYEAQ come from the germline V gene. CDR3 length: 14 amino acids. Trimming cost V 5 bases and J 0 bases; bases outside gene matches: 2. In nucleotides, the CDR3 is TGTGCCAGCAGCCGGGGACTAAGCACAGATACGCAGTATTTT. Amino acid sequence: CASSRGLSTDTQYF.

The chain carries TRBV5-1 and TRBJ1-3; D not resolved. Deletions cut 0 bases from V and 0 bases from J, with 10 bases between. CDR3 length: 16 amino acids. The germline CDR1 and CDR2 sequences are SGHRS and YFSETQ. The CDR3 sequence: CASSLGLEISGNTIYF. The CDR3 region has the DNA TGCGCCAGCAGCTTGGGTCTGGAGATCTCTGGAAACACCATATATTTT.